This paragraph reports one T cell receptor (beta chain). Its antigen is as yet unknown. This was the immunoSEQ v3.0 assay at survey level. The repertoire was sequenced with immunoSEQ multiplex PCR; TCRdb's copy has only in-frame clones and lacks some. There are about 17,000 clones in the sample; more than 85% occur only once, and 10% to 15% lies in the top ten. The sample originates from a study of long-term antiretroviral therapy in people with HIV. The study's findings and limits: Narrower CDR3 length ranges marked HIV repertoires relative to controls.

In germline, CDR1 is LGHNA, CDR2 YSLEER. Trimming cost V 4 bases and J 8 bases; bases outside gene matches: 13. The CDR3 runs 15 residues. The clonotype comes from a woman aged 40 to 50 with HIV. The chain combines TRBV4-3 with TRBJ1-2; 7 bases fit TRBD1. Here the sequenced sample was unsorted PBMCs, taken 0.6 years after starting antiretroviral therapy. CDR3 nucleotide sequence: TGCGCCAGCAGCCCCCAAATCCAGGGGGAGGGGGGCTACACCTTC. This gives the protein CASSPQIQGEGGYTF.